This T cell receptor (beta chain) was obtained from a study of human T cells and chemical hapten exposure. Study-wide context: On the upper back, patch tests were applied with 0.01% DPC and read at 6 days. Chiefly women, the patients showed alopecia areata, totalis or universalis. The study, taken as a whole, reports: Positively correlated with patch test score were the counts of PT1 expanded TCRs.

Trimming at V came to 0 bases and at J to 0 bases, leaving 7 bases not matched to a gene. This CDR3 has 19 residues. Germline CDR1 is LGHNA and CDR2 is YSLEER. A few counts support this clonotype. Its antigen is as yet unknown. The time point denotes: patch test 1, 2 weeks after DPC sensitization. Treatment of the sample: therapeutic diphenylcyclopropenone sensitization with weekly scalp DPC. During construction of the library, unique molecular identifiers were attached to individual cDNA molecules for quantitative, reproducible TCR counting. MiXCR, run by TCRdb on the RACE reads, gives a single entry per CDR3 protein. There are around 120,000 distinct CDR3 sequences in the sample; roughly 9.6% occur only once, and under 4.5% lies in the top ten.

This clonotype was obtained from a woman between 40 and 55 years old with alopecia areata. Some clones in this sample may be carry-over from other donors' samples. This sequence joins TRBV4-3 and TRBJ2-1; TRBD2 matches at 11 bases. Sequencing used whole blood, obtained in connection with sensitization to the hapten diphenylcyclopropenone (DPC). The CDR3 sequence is CASSQDMLAGGLSYNEQFF. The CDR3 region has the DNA TGCGCCAGCAGCCAAGATATGCTAGCGGGGGGCCTCTCCTACAATGAGCAGTTCTTC.